The 24 T cell receptor beta chains presented below share a single source sample, sequenced in a study of memory CD4+ T cells and cytomegalovirus serostatus. Single viable CD3+CD4+CD8-CD45RO+ cells were sorted as the memory CD4+ T cells. Clones were read by immunoSEQ multiplex PCR, and TCRdb kept only the in-frame ones, dropping some. Of some 87,000 clones in the sample, about 80% are singletons; the top ten hold 3.5% to 4%. The sample comprised memory CD4+ T cells from blood. The receptor source for this set is an adult in good health and CMV-seropositive.

V usage is TRBV5-1 and J usage is TRBJ1-2; perhaps TRBD1 as D (6 bases). Germline V CDR1 and CDR2: SGHRS, YFSETQ. V was shortened by 0 bases and J by 4 bases, with 13 bases between the two germline ends. The CDR3 is 15 residues long. The CDR3, as DNA: TGCGCCAGCAGCTTGGGAGCAGGGGTGGTCTATGGCTACACCTTC. As protein: CASSLGAGVVYGYTF. The complete variable domain, with remaining parts taken from reference TRBV5-1 and TRBJ1-2, reads KAGVTQTPRYLIKTRGQQVTLSCSPISGHRSVSWYQQTPGQGLQFLFEYFSETQRNKGNFPGRFSGRQFSNSRSEMNVSTLELGDSALYLCASSLGAGVVYGYTFGSGTRLTVV.

The V and J genes are TRBV4-2 and TRBJ2-2, with 10 bases matching TRBD2. V gave up 1 base and J gave up 4 bases; unmatched junction bases: 9. The CDR3 sequence is 18 residues long. Germline V gives CDR1 LGHNA, CDR2 YNFKEQ. CDR3 in amino acids: CASSQAPGLAAGTGELFF. CDR3 bases: TGTGCCAGCAGCCAAGCTCCTGGACTAGCGGCCGGCACCGGGGAGCTGTTTTTT.

V usage is TRBV10-3 and J usage is TRBJ1-2; D is perhaps TRBD1 (5 bases). V shed 3 bases and J shed 0 bases, with 17 bases lying between them. CDR1 ENHRY and CDR2 SYGVKD come from the germline V gene. This CDR3 spans 17 amino acids. CDR3 in DNA: TGTGCCATCAGTGACCCAACTATGGGGGGGACTAACTATGGCTACACCTTC. This translates into CAISDPTMGGTNYGYTF.

This chain joins TRBV7-8 and TRBJ1-1; unclear D gene. Per germline, CDR1 SGHVS and CDR2 FQNEAQ. Trimming removed 2 bases at V and 1 base at J, with 2 bases between. This CDR3 spans 12 amino acids. The CDR3 DNA reads as TGTGCCAGCAGCTTATCGAACACTGAAGCTTTCTTT. As protein: CASSLSNTEAFF.

About this clone itself: One end of the junction fails to match germline, which may point to a read error. The chain joins TRBV29-1 to TRBJ2-1; the D gene is possibly TRBD1 (6 bases). Germline CDR1 SQVTM, CDR2 ANQGSEA. This CDR3 is built from 11 residues. CDR3 nucleotide sequence: TGCAGCGTAGAAGGGGGAAATGAGCAGTTCTTC. This codes for CSVEGGNEQFF.

This rearrangement joins TRBV5-4 to TRBJ2-5; D is unresolved. Trimming shortened V by 0 bases and J by 0 bases, and 3 bases separated the two germline ends. CDR1 and CDR2 from the germline V gene are SGHNT and YYREEE (reference sequence). This CDR3 has 13 residues. The CDR3 coding sequence is TGTGCCAGCAGCTTGGCGTACCAAGAGACCCAGTACTTC. Encoded protein: CASSLAYQETQYF.

This clone occurred once. The chain has TRBV7-2 and TRBJ2-2; 16 bases fit TRBD2. The V gene end was trimmed by 2 bases and the J gene end by 5 bases; junction bases not matched to a gene: 5. This CDR3 comprises 18 residues. Germline V gives CDR1 SGHTA, CDR2 FQGNSA. CDR3 nucleotide sequence: TGTGCCAGCAGCTTACCGGGACTAGCGGGAGGGCATACCGGGGAGCTGTTTTTT. Encoded protein: CASSLPGLAGGHTGELFF. The complete variable domain, with remaining parts taken from reference TRBV7-2 and TRBJ2-2, reads GAGVSQSPSNKVTEKGKDVELRCDPISGHTALYWYRQSLGQGLEFLIYFQGNSAPDKSGLPSDRFSAERTGGSVSTLTIQRTQQEDSAVYLCASSLPGLAGGHTGELFFGEGSRLTVL.

The chain recombines TRBV18 with TRBJ2-7; no reliable D call. Germline lookup yields CDR1 KGHSH and CDR2 LQKENI. This CDR3 spans 12 amino acids. V was shortened by 5 bases and J by 1 base, with 6 bases between the two germline ends. CDR3 in amino acids: CASSSLSYEQYF. The CDR3 nucleotides read TGTGCCAGCTCATCATTATCCTACGAGCAGTACTTC.

The rearrangement uses TRBV7-8 and TRBJ2-3, with D uncertain. Trimming removed 1 base at V and 2 bases at J, with 4 bases between. The germline V gene encodes CDR1 SGHVS and CDR2 FQNEAQ. The CDR3 covers 13 residues. DNA of the CDR3: TGTGCCAGCAGCTTAGGGCCCACAGATACGCAGTATTTT. Translating it yields CASSLGPTDTQYF.

V usage is TRBV18 and J usage is TRBJ2-7; D gene ambiguous. The V end lost 2 bases, the J end lost 3 bases, and 8 bases lay between the germline ends. This CDR3 is 13 amino acids long. The germline CDR1 and CDR2 sequences are KGHSH and LQKENI. The CDR3 protein is CASSPTADYEQYF. Here the CDR3 DNA reads TGTGCCAGCTCACCAACAGCAGACTACGAGCAGTACTTC.

The V and J genes are TRBV19 and TRBJ2-5; possible D gene TRBD1, 5 bases. The germline V gene has CDR1 LNHDA and CDR2 SQIVND (reference sequence). The CDR3 has 15 residues. V gave up 6 bases and J gave up 1 base, with 15 bases separating them. The CDR3 bases are TGTGCCAGTAGGACGGGCAGGGTGCGCCAAGAGACCCAGTACTTC. It translates to CASRTGRVRQETQYF.

V usage is TRBV28 and J usage is TRBJ1-5; no clear D. Germline V lookup: CDR1 MDHEN, CDR2 SYDVKM. The germline V and J ends were trimmed by 7 bases and 6 bases, with 13 bases remaining between them. The CDR3 is 13 amino acids. The CDR3, as DNA: TGTGCCAGCACTCCGGCAGACGGTCAGCCCCAGCATTTT. This gives the protein CASTPADGQPQHF.

The chain couples TRBV4-3 to TRBJ2-7; 7 bases are shared with TRBD1. The CDR3 has 13 residues. In germline, CDR1 is LGHNA, CDR2 YSLEER. V lost 4 bases, J lost 2 bases, and 2 bases stayed unmatched. The CDR3 spells CASSRGQAYEQYF. The CDR3 bases are TGCGCCAGCAGCCGCGGACAGGCCTACGAGCAGTACTTC.

V usage is TRBV11-3 and J usage is TRBJ2-7; 10 bases line up with TRBD1. CDR3 size: 14 residues. Trimming removed 5 bases from V and 4 bases from J; junction bases left unmatched: 5. The germline gives CDR1 SGHNT, CDR2 YENEEA. CDR3 coding DNA: TGTGCCAGCAGCGCCGGGACAGGGGATTACGAGCAGTACTTC. This gives the protein CASSAGTGDYEQYF.

This clone appeared a single time. The chain joins TRBV30 to TRBJ2-5; D possibly corresponds to TRBD2 (6 bases). The germline CDR1 and CDR2 sequences are GTSNPN and SVGIG (reference sequence). V was pared by 2 bases and J by 5 bases, with 15 bases between. The CDR3 covers 14 residues. The CDR3 nucleotides read TGTGCCTGGAGTCCTGGACTAACCGCGGAGACCCAGTACTTC. This sequence encodes CAWSPGLTAETQYF.

The genes are TRBV7-9 and TRBJ2-3; 15 bases map to TRBD2. This CDR3 region has 19 residues. The trim removed 4 bases at V and 2 bases at J, leaving 10 bases unmatched. Germline CDR1 SEHNR, CDR2 FQNEAQ (reference sequence). CDR3: CASSYNPGTSGGFTDTQYF. The CDR3 coding sequence is TGTGCCAGCAGCTACAACCCGGGGACTAGCGGGGGGTTCACAGATACGCAGTATTTT.

V is TRBV2 and J is TRBJ1-1; D is undetermined. This CDR3 contains 15 residues. The ends were cut back, 4 bases at V and 7 bases at J, with 19 bases in the middle. Germline V gene data show CDR1 as SNHLY and CDR2 as FYNNEI. The CDR3 spells CASSVRPDPSSEAFF. The CDR3 nucleotides are TGTGCCAGCAGTGTCCGGCCAGACCCTTCGAGTGAAGCTTTCTTT.

The chain uses TRBV28 and TRBJ2-5; possible D gene TRBD2, 6 bases. V was trimmed by 7 bases and J by 0 bases, leaving 12 bases between them. The CDR3 runs to 14 residues. Germline V gene data show CDR1 as MDHEN and CDR2 as SYDVKM. The CDR3 sequence: CASIPRTNQETQYF. CDR3 sequence (DNA): TGTGCCAGCATACCCCGGACTAACCAAGAGACCCAGTACTTC.

The chain has TRBV30 and TRBJ2-7; D possibly corresponds to TRBD2 (5 bases). Looked up from germline, CDR1 is GTSNPN and CDR2 is SVGIG (reference sequence). The CDR3 has 14 residues. Trimming pared 0 bases from V and 5 bases from J, leaving 14 bases between. This chain's CDR3 is CAWSVLEGINEQYF. CDR3 in DNA: TGTGCCTGGAGTGTACTTGAGGGTATAAACGAGCAGTACTTC.

The J gene is TRBJ2-6, the V gene TRBV6-1; maybe TRBD1 (5 bases). The CDR3 spans 15 residues. Germline-derived CDR1 and CDR2 are MNHNS and SASEGT. Trimming took 7 bases from V and 0 from J, leaving 10 bases between them. The CDR3 DNA reads as TGTGCCAGCACTATAGGGGCCTCTGGGGCCAACGTCCTGACTTTC. Translation: CASTIGASGANVLTF.

In its sample, this clone was seen a few times. The V and J genes are TRBV7-3 and TRBJ2-7; 7 nucleotides match TRBD1. This CDR3 comprises 15 residues. The V segment lost 5 bases and the J segment 6 bases; nucleotides outside the gene matches: 13. The germline CDR1 and CDR2 sequences are SGHTA and FQGTGA. The CDR3 sequence: CASSPRVTGFSEQYF. The DNA for the CDR3 is TGTGCCAGCAGCCCCCGAGTGACAGGGTTTAGCGAGCAGTACTTC.

This clone was counted once. The DNA of the CDR3 is TGTGCCAGCAGTTTATCCAGGGCTAACAATCAGCCCCAGCATTTT. Its protein is CASSLSRANNQPQHF. The gene calls are TRBV28 and TRBJ1-5; tentatively, D is TRBD1 (5 bases). Per the germline V gene, CDR1 is MDHEN and CDR2 is SYDVKM. This CDR3 is 15 amino acids long. Between the trimmed V and J ends, which lost 1 base and 3 bases, there was a span of 10 bases.

This clone appeared a single time. This chain connects TRBV6-6 to TRBJ2-7; TRBD1 aligns across 7 bases. The CDR3 covers 13 residues. V shed 5 bases, J shed 2 bases, and the junction held 3 bases outside the gene matches. The germline V gene has CDR1 MNHNY and CDR2 SVGAGI (reference sequence). CDR3 sequence reads: CASSRTGAYEQYF. The DNA for the CDR3 is TGTGCCAGCAGTCGGACAGGAGCCTACGAGCAGTACTTC.

This chain links TRBV11-2 with TRBJ2-5; no clear D gene. CDR1 is SGHAT, CDR2 FQNNGV, per germline. There are 15 residues in the CDR3. V lost 0 bases and J 5 bases, leaving 13 bases between the germline ends. This CDR3 reads CASSLDLMEYETQYF. CDR3 nucleotides: TGTGCCAGCAGCTTAGATCTTATGGAGTATGAGACCCAGTACTTC.